This T cell receptor (beta chain) was recovered during a study of neurological immune-mediated disorders. Overall study findings and caveats: TCR clonal expansion peaked in HTLV-1-associated myelopathy patients and was lowest in multiple sclerosis patients.

The CDR3 loop spans 18 amino acids. CDR1 SGHVS and CDR2 FQNEAQ come from the germline V gene. V gave up 4 bases and J gave up 0 bases, with 22 bases separating them. This clonotype showed up just a few times. Its specificity is not known. TCRdb processed the 5' RACE reads anew with MiXCR; each CDR3 protein has one entry. This table holds around 47,000 distinct CDR3 sequences, roughly 12% found once. The sample was PBMCs. The chain combines TRBV7-8 with TRBJ2-7; possibly TRBD1 or TRBD2 for D (5 bases each). This TCR came from a female donor in good health. CDR3: CASSSKGAGAVSSYEQYF. Written as DNA, the CDR3 is TGTGCCAGCAGCTCCAAAGGCGCCGGGGCGGTGAGCTCCTACGAGCAGTACTTC.